The rows below give T cell receptor beta chains drawn from one sample of a study of stem cell transplantation in POMP-related autoinflammatory disease. Method: immunoSEQ multiplex PCR; TCRdb's copy keeps in-frame clones and lacks some. The sample holds some 68,000 clones; approximately 91% are singletons and the top ten take 0.66%. Sequenced here: CD4+ T cells from PBMCs, sampled after stem cell transplantation. Receptor source: a human patient with POMP-related autoinflammation and immune dysregulation (PRAID). A subset of T cells may come from the graft donor. CDR3s include the opening cysteine and the closing phenylalanine or tryptophan. The D gene is left open where the match is weak. A clone size is listed for some rows: how often the clone was seen (once, few, many), or a class if it is expanded.

TRBJ2-1 NA TRBV4-1 TRBD2 CASSQRGLSVSEQFF TGCGCCAGCAGCCAACGGGGACTAAGCGTCAGTGAGCAGTTCTTC
TRBJ2-6 NA TRBV11-2 NA CASRSTPSGANVLTF TGTGCCAGCAGGAGTACACCCTCTGGGGCCAACGTCCTGACTTTC
TRBJ1-5 NA TRBV6-2/TRBV6-3 NA CASSFRGNQPQHF TGTGCCAGCAGCTTCCGCGGAAATCAGCCCCAGCATTTT
TRBJ2-1 NA TRBV18 NA CASSGADKTDEQFF TGTGCCAGCTCGGGGGCAGACAAAACGGATGAGCAGTTCTTC
TRBJ1-2 NA TRBV5-1 NA CASSQPTGGGDYGYTF TGCGCCAGCAGCCAACCTACAGGCGGGGGGGACTATGGCTACACCTTC
TRBJ2-3 NA TRBV3-1/TRBV3-2 NA CASSQGGSRAQDTQYF TGTGCCAGCAGCCAAGGGGGTAGCAGGGCACAAGATACGCAGTATTTT
TRBJ2-5 few TRBV5-5 NA CASSRALETQYF TGTGCCAGCAGCCGGGCGTTAGAGACCCAGTACTTC
TRBJ2-5 once TRBV19 NA CASSTGGKETQYF TGTGCCAGTAGTACGGGCGGTAAAGAGACCCAGTACTTC
TRBJ2-5 NA TRBV7-8 NA CASSLASGWYGGETQYF TGTGCCAGCAGCTTAGCGTCAGGGTGGTACGGTGGGGAGACCCAGTACTTC
TRBJ1-5 NA TRBV6-1 NA CASSEDPGGGNQPQHF TGTGCCAGCAGTGAAGACCCCGGGGGGGGCAATCAGCCCCAGCATTTT
TRBJ1-1 medium-sized TRBV11-2 NA CASSLVRLMNTEAFF TGTGCCAGCAGCTTAGTCCGCCTGATGAACACTGAAGCTTTCTTT
TRBJ2-2 few TRBV28 NA CASSLLGTTGELFF TGTGCCAGCAGTTTGCTCGGGACAACCGGGGAGCTGTTTTTT
TRBJ2-1 NA TRBV28 TRBD1 CASSASSRDRGKNEQFF TGTGCCAGCAGTGCATCCTCCCGGGACAGGGGGAAGAATGAGCAGTTCTTC
TRBJ1-2 NA TRBV7-3 TRBD1 CASSLMGQDYGYTF TGTGCCAGCAGCTTAATGGGACAGGACTATGGCTACACCTTC
TRBJ2-5 NA TRBV12-3/TRBV12-4 NA CASSLSQETQYF TGTGCCAGCAGTTTATCCCAGGAGACCCAGTACTTC
TRBJ1-2 NA TRBV9 NA CASSTTGDGGYTF TGTGCCAGCAGCACTACAGGTGATGGGGGCTACACCTTC
TRBJ2-5 NA TRBV5-1 NA CASSPGTILQETQYF TGCGCCAGCAGCCCGGGGACAATCTTACAAGAGACCCAGTACTTC
TRBJ2-2 once TRBV2 TRBD2 CASSRTSENTGELFF TGTGCCAGCAGCCGGACTAGCGAGAACACCGGGGAGCTGTTTTTT
TRBJ1-2 NA TRBV18 NA CASSRQGYGYTF TGTGCCAGCTCCCGCCAAGGGTATGGCTACACCTTC
TRBJ2-1 NA TRBV10-3 TRBD2 CAISEGLAGGSAYNEQFF TGTGCCATCAGTGAGGGACTAGCGGGGGGGAGCGCCTACAATGAGCAGTTCTTC
TRBJ1-5 NA TRBV5-5 NA CASSFKGQQPQHF TGTGCCAGCAGCTTTAAGGGACAACAGCCCCAGCATTTT
TRBJ1-2 NA TRBV30 NA CAWSFKGSIYGYTF TGTGCCTGGAGTTTTAAGGGGAGTATTTATGGCTACACCTTC
TRBJ2-5 once TRBV10-3 NA CAISESRTDQETQYF TGTGCCATCAGTGAGTCCAGGACGGACCAAGAGACCCAGTACTTC
TRBJ1-2 NA TRBV25-1 NA CASSEAQGRGYTF TGTGCCAGCAGTGAAGCACAGGGTAGGGGCTACACCTTC
TRBJ2-5 NA TRBV19 NA CASSITGGWETQYF TGTGCCAGTAGTATAACTGGGGGATGGGAGACCCAGTACTTC
TRBJ1-2 NA TRBV19 TRBD1 CASSTQDRVGYGYTF TGTGCCAGTAGTACCCAGGACAGGGTGGGCTATGGCTACACCTTC
TRBJ2-3 NA TRBV6-1 NA CASSERLGGDTQYF TGTGCCAGCAGTGAAAGGTTGGGAGGCGATACGCAGTATTTT
TRBJ2-5 NA TRBV15 NA CATSAGTDRQETQYF TGTGCCACCAGCGCCGGAACAGATCGCCAAGAGACCCAGTACTTC
TRBJ2-7 NA TRBV7-9 NA CASSPAVVTYEQYF TGTGCCAGCAGCCCTGCCGTGGTAACATACGAGCAGTACTTC
TRBJ2-2 NA TRBV28 NA CASRRSGITGELFF TGTGCCAGCAGACGATCCGGGATCACCGGGGAGCTGTTTTTT
TRBJ2-6 NA TRBV7-9 NA CASKVGTGANVLTF TGTGCCAGCAAAGTGGGAACCGGGGCCAACGTCCTGACTTTC
TRBJ2-7 NA TRBV27 NA CASRPTTSYEQYF TGTGCCAGCAGGCCGACTACTTCCTACGAGCAGTACTTC
TRBJ1-6 NA TRBV2 TRBD1 CASSEIREQGKNSPLHF TGTGCCAGCAGTGAAATTAGGGAACAGGGGAAAAATTCACCCCTCCACTTT
TRBJ1-5 NA TRBV28 NA CASSFGQISNQPQHF TGTGCCAGCAGTTTTGGGCAGATAAGCAATCAGCCCCAGCATTTT
TRBJ1-5 NA TRBV5-1 NA CASSATGGYPQPQHF TGCGCCAGCAGCGCCACGGGGGGGTACCCTCAGCCCCAGCATTTT
TRBJ1-2 once TRBV12-3/TRBV12-4 NA CASSLREGYGYTF TGTGCCAGCAGTTTGAGGGAGGGCTATGGCTACACCTTC
TRBJ1-5 NA TRBV23-1 NA CASSQPAGEGVGNQPQHF TGCGCCAGCAGTCAACCGGCAGGGGAAGGGGTCGGCAATCAGCCCCAGCATTTT
TRBJ2-7 once TRBV5-1 NA CASSLGFILLNSSYEQYF TGCGCCAGCAGCTTGGGATTCATCTTACTAAATAGCTCCTACGAGCAGTACTTC
TRBJ2-1 NA TRBV4-1 TRBD2 CASSVASGAYNEQFF TGCGCCAGCAGCGTCGCTAGCGGAGCCTACAATGAGCAGTTCTTC
TRBJ1-2 NA TRBV28 TRBD1 CASSPGRTGGYGYTF TGTGCCAGCAGTCCCGGGAGGACAGGCGGCTATGGCTACACCTTC
TRBJ2-2 NA TRBV7-9 NA CASRSRQNTGELFF TGTGCCAGCAGATCCCGACAGAACACCGGGGAGCTGTTTTTT
TRBJ2-7 NA TRBV28 TRBD1 CASSWNQRQGARHEQYF TGTGCCAGCAGTTGGAACCAAAGACAGGGGGCTAGGCACGAGCAGTACTTC
TRBJ1-2 NA TRBV2 TRBD1 CASKGQGGYGYTF TGTGCCAGCAAGGGACAGGGGGGCTATGGCTACACCTTC
TRBJ2-1 NA TRBV3-1/TRBV3-2 TRBD2 CASSPSSGLAGKGYNEQFF TGTGCCAGCAGCCCCTCATCGGGACTAGCGGGAAAAGGCTACAATGAGCAGTTCTTC
TRBJ2-2 NA TRBV2 NA CASRRLVTGELFF TGTGCCAGCAGACGACTAGTTACCGGGGAGCTGTTTTTT
TRBJ1-6 few TRBV27 NA CASSREGSYSPLHF TGTGCCAGCAGTAGAGAGGGGTCGTATTCACCCCTCCACTTT
TRBJ2-6 NA TRBV10-3 NA CAISEVGSGANVLTF TGTGCCATCAGTGAGGTGGGCTCTGGGGCCAACGTCCTGACTTTC
TRBJ2-2 NA TRBV11-2 NA CASSLLTGRAAGELFF TGTGCCAGCAGCTTATTAACCGGGCGAGCGGCCGGGGAGCTGTTTTTT
TRBJ2-1 NA TRBV5-4 NA CASSSRQAFSYNEQFF TGTGCCAGCAGCTCTCGGCAGGCCTTCTCCTACAATGAGCAGTTCTTC
TRBJ2-1 NA TRBV6-1 TRBD2 CASSEGLAGYNEQFF TGTGCCAGCAGTGAGGGACTAGCGGGGTACAATGAGCAGTTCTTC
TRBJ1-5 NA TRBV2 TRBD1 CASSELRDRGGSQPQHF TGTGCCAGCAGTGAACTCCGGGACAGGGGAGGAAGTCAGCCCCAGCATTTT
TRBJ1-2 once TRBV6-5 NA CASMSHGYTF TGTGCCAGCATGAGCCATGGCTACACCTTC
TRBJ1-5 NA TRBV28 NA CASSWGNQPQHF TGTGCCAGCAGTTGGGGAAATCAGCCCCAGCATTTT
TRBJ2-7 NA TRBV18 NA CASSPRGGVSSYEQYF TGTGCCAGCTCACCACGTGGCGGGGTTAGCTCCTACGAGCAGTACTTC
TRBJ2-5 NA TRBV7-9 TRBD1 CAIREDRGQETQYF TGTGCCATCCGGGAGGACAGGGGGCAAGAGACCCAGTACTTC
TRBJ2-6 NA TRBV30 TRBD2 CAWKRLAGGSGANVLTF TGTGCCTGGAAAAGACTAGCGGGAGGGAGTGGGGCCAACGTCCTGACTTTC
TRBJ1-1 NA TRBV6-5 NA CASSYPTANTEAFF TGTGCCAGCAGTTATCCGACAGCGAACACTGAAGCTTTCTTT